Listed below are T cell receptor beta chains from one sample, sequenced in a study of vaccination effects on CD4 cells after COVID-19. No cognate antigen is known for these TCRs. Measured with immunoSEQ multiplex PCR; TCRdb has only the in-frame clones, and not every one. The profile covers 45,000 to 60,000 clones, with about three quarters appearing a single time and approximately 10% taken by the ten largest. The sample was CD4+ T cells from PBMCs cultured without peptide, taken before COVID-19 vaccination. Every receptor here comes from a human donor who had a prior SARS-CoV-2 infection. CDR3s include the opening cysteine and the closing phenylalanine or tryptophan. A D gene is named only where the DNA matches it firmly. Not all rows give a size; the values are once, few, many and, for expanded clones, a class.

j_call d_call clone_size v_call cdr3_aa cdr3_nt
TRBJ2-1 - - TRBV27 CASSRTVSSYNEQFF TGTGCCAGCAGTCGGACAGTGAGCTCCTACAATGAGCAGTTCTTC
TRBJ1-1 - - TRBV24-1 CATSDFAENTEAFF TGTGCCACCAGTGATTTTGCAGAGAACACTGAAGCTTTCTTT
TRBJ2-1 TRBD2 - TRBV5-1 CASSEPTSGGGQFF TGCGCCAGCAGCGAACCGACTAGCGGGGGGGGGCAGTTCTTC
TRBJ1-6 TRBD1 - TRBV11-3 CASSKTGGSHSSPLHF TGTGCCAGCAGCAAGACAGGGGGCTCGCATAGTTCACCCCTCCACTTT
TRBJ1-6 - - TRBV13 CASSLAPAHSPLHF TGTGCCAGCAGCTTAGCTCCTGCACATTCACCCCTCCACTTT
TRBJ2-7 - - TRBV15 CATSRDLLAHEQYF TGTGCCACCAGCAGAGATTTACTAGCCCACGAGCAGTACTTC
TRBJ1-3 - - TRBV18 CASSPDPDSTIYF TGTGCCAGCTCACCGGACCCCGATAGCACCATATATTTT
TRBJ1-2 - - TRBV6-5 CASSSRHDGGNYGYTF TGTGCCAGCAGTTCCCGACACGACGGCGGGAACTATGGCTACACCTTC
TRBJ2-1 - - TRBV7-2 CASRLAVWDEQFF TGTGCCAGCAGATTAGCGGTTTGGGATGAGCAGTTCTTC
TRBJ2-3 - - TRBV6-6 CASSRQTSTDTQYF TGTGCCAGCAGTAGACAGACCAGCACAGATACGCAGTATTTT
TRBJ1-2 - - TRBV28 CASSGSGYGYTF TGTGCCAGCAGCGGCTCGGGATATGGCTACACCTTC
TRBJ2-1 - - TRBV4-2 CASSQGNTGISSYNEQFF TGTGCCAGCAGCCAAGGTAATACAGGGATTAGCTCCTACAATGAGCAGTTCTTC
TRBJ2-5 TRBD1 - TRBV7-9 CASSLRLSRGYQETQYF TGTGCCAGCAGCTTAAGACTTAGCAGGGGGTACCAAGAGACCCAGTACTTC
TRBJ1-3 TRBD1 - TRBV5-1 CASSSQGGNTIYF TGCGCCAGCAGCTCCCAGGGGGGGAACACCATATATTTT
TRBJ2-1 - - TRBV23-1 CASNRDNEQFF TGCGCCAGCAACAGGGACAATGAGCAGTTCTTC
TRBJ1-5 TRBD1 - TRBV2 CASSPTTGNQPQHF TGTGCCAGCAGCCCCACGACAGGGAATCAGCCCCAGCATTTT
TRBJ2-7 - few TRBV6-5 CASSLGNGWGYEQYF TGTGCCAGCAGTCTTGGGAACGGGTGGGGCTACGAGCAGTACTTC
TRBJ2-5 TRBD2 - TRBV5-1 CASSLQPGLAGKETQYF TGCGCCAGCAGTCTACAACCGGGACTAGCGGGGAAAGAGACCCAGTACTTC
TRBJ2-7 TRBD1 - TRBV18 CASSPTGSYEQYF TGTGCCAGCTCACCGACAGGGTCCTACGAGCAGTACTTC
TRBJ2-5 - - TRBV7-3 CASSPTGLQETQYF TGTGCCAGCAGCCCGACGGGACTCCAAGAGACCCAGTACTTC
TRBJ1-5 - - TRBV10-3 CATVQGLSNQPQHF TGTGCCACAGTTCAAGGGTTAAGTAATCAGCCCCAGCATTTT
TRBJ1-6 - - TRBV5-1 CASSEANNSPLHF TGCGCCAGCAGCGAGGCTAATAATTCACCCCTCCACTTT
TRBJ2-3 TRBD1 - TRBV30 CAWSVGDRGEDTQYF TGTGCCTGGAGTGTAGGGGACAGGGGTGAAGATACGCAGTATTTT
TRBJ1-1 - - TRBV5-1 CASSSDFGFGNTEAFF TGCGCCAGCAGCTCTGATTTCGGGTTCGGGAACACTGAAGCTTTCTTT
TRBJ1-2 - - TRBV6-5 CASSYGHTLGYGYTF TGTGCCAGCAGTTACGGGCACACCCTAGGCTATGGCTACACCTTC
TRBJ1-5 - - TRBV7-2 CASSLAHGANRPQHF TGTGCCAGCAGCTTAGCGCATGGAGCTAATCGACCCCAGCATTTT
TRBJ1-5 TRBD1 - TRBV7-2 CASSLGTGELQPQHF TGTGCCAGCAGCTTGGGGACAGGCGAACTTCAGCCCCAGCATTTT
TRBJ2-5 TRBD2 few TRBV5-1 CASSLGSSGAYQETQYF TGCGCCAGCAGCTTGGGGTCTAGCGGAGCGTACCAAGAGACCCAGTACTTC
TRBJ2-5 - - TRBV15 CATSSGRVETQYF TGTGCCACCAGCAGTGGGCGGGTTGAGACCCAGTACTTC
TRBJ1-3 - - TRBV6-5 CASSYAGVGSGNTIYF TGTGCCAGCAGTTACGCGGGGGTTGGCTCTGGAAACACCATATATTTT
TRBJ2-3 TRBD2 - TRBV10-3 CATDLAGSMDTQYF TGTGCCACAGACTTAGCGGGATCGATGGATACGCAGTATTTT
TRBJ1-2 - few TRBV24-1 CATSDARAGVDGYTF TGTGCCACCAGTGACGCGAGGGCAGGGGTGGATGGCTACACCTTC
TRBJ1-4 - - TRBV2 CASSVGANEKLFF TGTGCCAGCAGTGTTGGGGCTAATGAAAAACTGTTTTTT
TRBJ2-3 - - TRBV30 CAWSVSNAGDTQYF TGTGCCTGGAGTGTGTCCAACGCGGGAGATACGCAGTATTTT
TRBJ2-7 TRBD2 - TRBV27 CASSFLAEIYEQYF TGTGCCAGCAGTTTTCTAGCGGAGATCTACGAGCAGTACTTC
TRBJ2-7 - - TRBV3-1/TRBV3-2 CASSQADGSLYEQYF TGTGCCAGCAGCCAAGCTGACGGGAGTCTCTACGAGCAGTACTTC
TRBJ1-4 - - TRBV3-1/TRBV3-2 CASCHLAGCPEKLFF TGTGCCAGCTGCCATTTGGCAGGGTGCCCAGAAAAACTGTTTTTT
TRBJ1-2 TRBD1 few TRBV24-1 CATSDVRQGNDGYTF TGTGCCACCAGTGACGTTCGACAGGGGAACGATGGCTACACCTTC
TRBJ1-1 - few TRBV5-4 CASSWTIGTEAFF TGTGCCAGCAGCTGGACGATAGGCACTGAAGCTTTCTTT